Listed here are 22 T cell receptor beta chains from one sample, sequenced in a study of OX40 agonist ivuxolimab in advanced cancers. The assay was immunoSEQ multiplex PCR, and TCRdb's table has in-frame clones only and misses some. The sample has fewer than 85,000 clones, over 65% seen once. Here the sequenced sample was CD4+ or CD8+ T cells sorted from blood, taken in a trial of the OX40 agonist ivuxolimab. The source of these receptors is an adult with an advanced solid tumor such as melanoma, head and neck, liver or kidney cancer.

The V and J genes are TRBV2 and TRBJ1-5; D not certain. CDR1 is SNHLY and CDR2 is FYNNEI in the germline V gene. Trimming took off 1 base at V and 6 bases at J, with 16 bases between the two ends. The CDR3 totals 16 residues. The CDR3 here is CASSEGLGTVSQPQHF. The DNA of the CDR3 is TGTGCCAGCAGTGAAGGTCTAGGAACAGTTTCTCAGCCCCAGCATTTT.

CDR3 residues: CASRKDTGYEQYF. The CDR3 region has the DNA TGTGCCAGCAGGAAGGATACTGGCTACGAGCAGTACTTC. This sequence joins TRBV2 and TRBJ2-7; D is unresolved. The V gene's germline CDR1 is SNHLY and CDR2 FYNNEI. There are 13 residues in the CDR3. V was clipped by 6 bases and J by 3 bases, with 12 bases between them.

The J gene is TRBJ2-2, the V gene TRBV5-5, with TRBD2 matching over 9 bases. The V gene end was trimmed by 3 bases and the J gene end by 4 bases; junction bases not matched to a gene: 7. CDR1 is SGHKS, CDR2 YYEKEE, per germline (reference sequence). The CDR3 length is 16 residues. This chain's CDR3 is CASSSGLAWGTGELFF. The DNA of the CDR3 is TGTGCCAGCAGCTCGGGACTAGCCTGGGGCACCGGGGAGCTGTTTTTT.

This clone showed up just once. The chain uses TRBV19 and TRBJ1-1; a possible D gene is TRBD1 (6 bases). Per the germline V gene, CDR1 is LNHDA and CDR2 is SQIVND (reference sequence). Trimming pared 4 bases from V and 5 bases from J, leaving 8 bases between. This CDR3 spans 12 amino acids. The CDR3 DNA is TGTGCCAGTAGTAGGGGGCCGACTGAAGCTTTCTTT. It yields the protein CASSRGPTEAFF.

The V gene is TRBV9, the J gene TRBJ2-2; 13 nucleotides line up with TRBD2. The germline V gene has CDR1 SGDLS and CDR2 YYNGEE. The CDR3 loop spans 17 amino acids. V was clipped by 0 bases and J by 4 bases; unmatched bases: 3. CDR3 sequence: CASSVVLAGGITGELFF. In nucleotides, the CDR3 is TGTGCCAGCAGCGTAGTACTAGCGGGGGGGATCACCGGGGAGCTGTTTTTT.

This rearrangement joins TRBV2 to TRBJ2-7; weak D call: TRBD1 (5 bases). Trimming took 8 bases from V and 4 from J, leaving 12 bases between them. The CDR3 has 12 amino acids. The germline CDR1 and CDR2 sequences are SNHLY and FYNNEI. CDR3 nucleotide sequence: TGTGCCAGCCGACAGTTGGGTTACGAGCAGTACTTC. Its protein product is CASRQLGYEQYF.

This chain connects TRBV5-8 to TRBJ1-2; no clear D. The length of the CDR3 is 14 residues. V dropped 5 bases and J dropped 0 bases, with 11 bases sitting between them. Germline CDR1 and CDR2: SGHTS and YDEGEE. DNA for the CDR3: TGTGCCAGCAGTCCCACCGTTACTAACTATGGCTACACCTTC. It translates to CASSPTVTNYGYTF.

The table lists this clone with a count of one. The CDR3, as DNA: TGTGCCAGCAGCCAAGGAACTAGCGGGGGCACAGATACGCAGTATTTT. It specifies CASSQGTSGGTDTQYF. The V call is TRBV4-2, the J call TRBJ2-3, with TRBD2 matching 10 bases. The CDR3 has 16 amino acids. Germline V gene sequence: CDR1 LGHNA, CDR2 YNFKEQ. The J segment lost 1 base and the V segment lost 1 base, leaving 2 bases of the junction unmatched.

This chain joins TRBV5-6 and TRBJ1-2; 9 positions match TRBD1. CDR1 and CDR2 (germline): SGHDT, YYEEEE. The CDR3 contains 13 residues. Unmatched junction bases numbered 6, after V lost 5 bases and J lost 7 bases. The CDR3 region has the DNA TGTGCCAGCAGGCGAACAGGGGGCCCTGGCTACACCTTC. This sequence encodes CASRRTGGPGYTF.

The chain recombines TRBV7-6 with TRBJ2-2, with D hard to call. This CDR3 is 14 amino acids long. CDR1 and CDR2 from the germline V gene are SGHVS and FNYEAQ. The ends were cut back, 1 base at V and 1 base at J, with 4 bases in the middle. The CDR3 DNA reads TGTGCCAGCAGCTTAGTCGTGAACACCGGGGAGCTGTTTTTT. It is translated as CASSLVVNTGELFF.

The chain is built from TRBV6-5 and TRBJ1-2; TRBD1 might be the D (6 bases). The germline V gene encodes CDR1 MNHEY and CDR2 SVGAGI. Trimming took off 6 bases at V and 5 bases at J, with 16 bases between the two ends. The CDR3 is 14 amino acids. CDR3 amino acids: CASRGAGPTYGYTF. The CDR3, as DNA: TGTGCCAGCAGGGGGGCTGGCCCTACGTATGGCTACACCTTC.

The chain has TRBV27 and TRBJ2-7; no firm D call. V was pared by 5 bases and J by 5 bases, with 25 bases between. CDR3 length equals 17 residues. From germline, CDR1 is MNHEY and CDR2 SMNVEV (reference sequence). The CDR3 region has the DNA TGTGCCAGCAGTCCACCCCCGCACCACGACGGAACGGACGAGCAGTACTTC. Its protein is CASSPPPHHDGTDEQYF.

This chain connects TRBV7-3 to TRBJ2-6; D remains unclear. The CDR3 length is 14 residues. The germline V gene encodes CDR1 SGHTA and CDR2 FQGTGA. V was clipped by 4 bases and J by 0 bases, with 4 bases between them. CDR3 sequence reads: CASSSSSGANVLTF. CDR3 in DNA: TGTGCCAGCAGCTCAAGCTCTGGGGCCAACGTCCTGACTTTC.

The chain links TRBV5-6 to TRBJ1-2; D remains ambiguous. Trimming took 2 bases from V and 5 from J, leaving 13 bases between them. This CDR3 is built from 14 residues. Per germline, CDR1 SGHDT and CDR2 YYEEEE. CDR3: CASSFYDKEYGYTF. CDR3 DNA: TGTGCCAGCAGCTTTTATGACAAAGAGTATGGCTACACCTTC.

V and J are TRBV7-2 and TRBJ1-1; unclear D gene. Germline CDR1 is SGHTA and CDR2 is FQGNSA. The CDR3 is 14 amino acids. V lost 2 bases and J 1 base, leaving 8 bases between the germline ends. The CDR3 DNA sequence: TGTGCCAGCAGCTTACAGTATAAGAACACTGAAGCTTTCTTT. Its translation: CASSLQYKNTEAFF.

This chain joins TRBV27 and TRBJ2-1, with 15 bases matching TRBD2. Germline CDR1 and CDR2: MNHEY and SMNVEV (reference sequence). The CDR3 spans 18 residues. V shed 5 bases and J 7 bases; nucleotides not matched to a gene: 12. The DNA for the CDR3 is TGTGCCAGCAGTCTCGCTCGGACTAGCGGGGGGGCTATGAATGAGCAGTTCTTC. It encodes CASSLARTSGGAMNEQFF.

This chain uses TRBV19 with TRBJ2-3; a weak D match, TRBD2 (6 bases). V lost 5 bases to trimming and J lost 2 bases, with 14 bases between them. Germline V CDR1 and CDR2: LNHDA, SQIVND (reference sequence). The length of the CDR3 is 15 residues. The CDR3, as DNA: TGTGCCAGTAGTGGCCGGGACTTCCCCACAGATACGCAGTATTTT. Translation gives CASSGRDFPTDTQYF.

This chain uses TRBV7-9 with TRBJ2-3; D gene unclear. Germline V gives CDR1 SEHNR, CDR2 FQNEAQ (reference sequence). The length of the CDR3 is 15 residues. The germline V and J ends were trimmed by 1 base and 0 bases, with 8 bases remaining between them. CDR3 bases: TGTGCCAGCAGCTTAGGGGGTCTCAGCACAGATACGCAGTATTTT. Translation gives CASSLGGLSTDTQYF.

This chain uses TRBV7-2 with TRBJ2-3; no definite D call. This CDR3 is 12 amino acids long. Per germline, CDR1 SGHTA and CDR2 FQGNSA. Trimming shortened V by 6 bases and J by 5 bases, and 9 bases separated the two germline ends. The CDR3: CASSSYGDTQYF. CDR3 coding DNA: TGTGCCAGCAGTTCCTATGGAGATACGCAGTATTTT. Variable domain in full (rest from reference TRBV7-2 and TRBJ2-3): GAGVSQSPSNKVTEKGKDVELRCDPISGHTALYWYRQSLGQGLEFLIYFQGNSAPDKSGLPSDRFSAERTGGSVSTLTIQRTQQEDSAVYLCASSSYGDTQYFGPGTRLTVL.

The CDR3 protein is CASRPRPGTGFFTDTQYF. CDR3 bases: TGTGCCAGTAGACCACGCCCCGGGACAGGGTTTTTCACAGATACGCAGTATTTT. V gene TRBV19 combines with J gene TRBJ2-3, with 9 bases fitting TRBD1. This CDR3 is 18 amino acids long. Looked up from germline, CDR1 is LNHDA and CDR2 is SQIVND (reference sequence). J gave up 2 bases and V 6 bases, and 15 bases lay outside the gene matches.

In its sample, this clone was seen a few times. Within the sample, other DNA sequences also encode this same CDR3. The V gene is TRBV7-2, the J gene TRBJ1-2; D gene ambiguous. The CDR3 is 14 amino acids. V was clipped by 4 bases and J by 2 bases, with 11 bases between them. Germline V gene lookup returns CDR1 SGHTA and CDR2 FQGNSA. This chain's CDR3 is CASSSGTGNYGYTF. CDR3 in DNA: TGTGCCAGCAGCTCGGGCACGGGGAACTATGGCTACACCTTC.

The chain employs TRBV2 and TRBJ2-6; 7 bases fit TRBD1. Per germline, CDR1 SNHLY and CDR2 FYNNEI. The CDR3 consists of 17 residues. V was pared by 7 bases and J by 0 bases, with 9 bases of the junction left unmatched. CDR3 DNA: TGTGCCAGCATGTGGGGACAGAGTCGCTCTGGGGCCAACGTCCTGACTTTC. Translated, it gives CASMWGQSRSGANVLTF.